What follows is one T cell receptor beta chain and its context. Its antigen is not known. TCRdb keeps only in-frame clones here, not all; method: immunoSEQ multiplex PCR. The sample contains tens of thousands of clones, 95% to 97% of which appear only once. The data stem from a study of T cell clonotyping in hematopoietic cell transplantation. Findings of the study overall: Without cell sorting, CD4 versus CD8 contributions remain unresolved.

Time point denoted: recipient sample about 28 days before transplant, after cytoreduction. Samples: about 28 days before transplant, then days 30, 100 and 180 after. The CDR3 runs to 14 residues. Trimming took off 3 bases at V and 3 bases at J, with 12 bases between the two ends. Germline lookup yields CDR1 MDHEN and CDR2 SYDVKM. The rearrangement joins TRBV28 to TRBJ2-7; tentatively, D is TRBD2 (5 bases). The input for sequencing was peripheral blood mononuclear cells, taken before stem cell transplant. This TCR came from a woman aged 45-65 years with acute myeloid leukemia. Some clones in this sample may be carry-over from other donors' samples. The CDR3 is CASSFRGTLYEQYF. The CDR3 DNA follows: TGTGCCAGCAGTTTTCGGGGTACCCTCTACGAGCAGTACTTC.